This T cell receptor (beta chain) comes out of a study of cytomegalovirus exposure and HLA in healthy donors. The primer mix had 60 Vbeta and 13 Jbeta primers. Measured with immunoSEQ multiplex PCR; TCRdb has only the in-frame clones, and not every one. The sample shows 180,000 or so clones, over 70% of them seen only once. This CDR3 is built from 12 residues. Trimming shortened V by 4 bases and J by 12 bases, and 13 bases separated the two germline ends. Germline CDR1 reads MNHNS; CDR2 reads SASEGT. Comment on this clone: Its antigen is as yet unknown.

Study results and caveats: Within a later analysis, the majority of CMV-associated TCR beta chains appeared HLA-restricted. Later analysis indicated greater clonal expansion among HLA-associated TCR beta chains than among equally common other chains. Cytomegalovirus-associated status was assigned to about 180 TCR beta chains. Reports indicate that TCR beta sequences accurately predicted the HLA-A and HLA-B alleles of most subjects.

The sample comprised PBMCs. This chain connects TRBV6-1 to TRBJ2-1, with D tentatively TRBD1 (6 bases). The sequence came from a man between 18 and 29 years old in good health and CMV-seronegative. The CDR3 here is CASSATGQWQFF. The CDR3 DNA reads TGTGCCAGCAGTGCGACAGGCCAGTGGCAGTTCTTC.